This is a list of T cell receptor beta chains from one sample in a study of T cells in Graves' hyperthyroidism and ophthalmopathy. One entry per CDR3 protein results from TCRdb running MiXCR on the multiplex PCR reads. There are around 350,000 distinct CDR3 sequences in the sample; about 25% occur only once, and 70% to 75% lies in the top ten. Input material: blood. Source of these receptors: a man aged 50-59 years with Graves' hyperthyroidism. Both conserved end residues are part of each CDR3. The D gene is left open where the match is weak. Some rows mark clone size as missing; the rest say once, few, many or name a class of expanded clone.

abundance,d_gene,len,v_gene,j_gene,CDR3nt,CDR3aa
few,.,15,TRBV5-1,TRBJ2-7,TGCGCCAGCAGCTTGACCGGGACTGTCTCCTACGAGCAGTACTTC,CASSLTGTVSYEQYF
.,.,14,TRBV4-2,TRBJ1-1,TGTGCCAGCAGCCAAGGCACCCAGGGGACTGAAGCTTTCTTT,CASSQGTQGTEAFF
.,TRBD2,16,TRBV12-3/TRBV12-4,TRBJ2-5,TGTGCCAGCAGTTCCTCAATTGTGGGGGGGGAGGAGACCCAGTACTTC,CASSSSIVGGEETQYF
.,.,13,TRBV27,TRBJ1-1,TGTGCCAGCAGTTCGAGGGTAGACACTGAAGCTTTCTTT,CASSSRVDTEAFF
few,TRBD1,15,TRBV15,TRBJ2-3,TGTGCCACCAGCAGAGGACAGGGCAGCACAGATACGCAGTATTTT,CATSRGQGSTDTQYF
.,.,15,TRBV3-1,TRBJ2-3,TGTGCCAGCAGCCAAGATCGGGGCATCACAGATACGCAGTATTTT,CASSQDRGITDTQYF
.,.,16,TRBV28,TRBJ2-2,TGTGCCAGCAGCAAATTCACAAGACCGGTCCCCGGGGAGCTGTTTTTT,CASSKFTRPVPGELFF
few,.,14,TRBV15,TRBJ1-4,TGTGCCACCAGCAGAGGGGGGGGTAATGAAAAACTGTTTTTT,CATSRGGGNEKLFF
few,.,16,TRBV14,TRBJ2-1,TGTGCCAGCAGCCTTACGGGAGCGCGCTCCTACAATGAGCAGTTCTTC,CASSLTGARSYNEQFF
.,.,14,TRBV20-1,TRBJ1-5,TGCAGTGCTAGAGATAGGGGGGCCTCCGGGTCCCAGCATTTT,CSARDRGASGSQHF
few,.,14,TRBV13,TRBJ1-1,TGTGCCAGCAGCTCATCCTTTGACCCCACGGAAGCTTTCTTT,CASSSSFDPTEAFF
few,.,14,TRBV5-1,TRBJ1-3,TGCGCCAGCAGCTTGTCATCGACCGGCAACACCATATATTTT,CASSLSSTGNTIYF
few,.,14,TRBV7-2,TRBJ2-1,TGTGCCAGCAGCTTAGACAGGTTCTACAATGAGCAGTTCTTC,CASSLDRFYNEQFF
many,TRBD2,16,TRBV12-3/TRBV12-4,TRBJ2-1,TGTGCCAGCAGCCCTTCTAGCGGGACGTCCTACAATGAGCAGTTCTTC,CASSPSSGTSYNEQFF
.,.,14,TRBV27,TRBJ1-2,TGTGCCAGCAGTTTATCGGCAGGGTTGGTTAGCTACACCTTC,CASSLSAGLVSYTF
many,.,16,TRBV5-1,TRBJ2-3,TGCGCCAGCAGCCCCTCGGTTGGGGTCTGGACAGATACGCAGTATTTT,CASSPSVGVWTDTQYF
.,TRBD2,15,TRBV20-1,TRBJ2-1,TGCAGTGCTCGCAAGGAAACTAGCGGGGTCAATGAGCAGTTCTTC,CSARKETSGVNEQFF
few,TRBD2,16,TRBV9,TRBJ2-7,TGTGCCAGCAGCGCCGGGGAGGGCGGGGTGTCCTACGAGCAGTACTTC,CASSAGEGGVSYEQYF
few,TRBD2,16,TRBV28,TRBJ2-2,TGTGCCAGCAGTTTCCCTACTAGCGGGCACACCGGGGAGCTGTTTTTT,CASSFPTSGHTGELFF
many,.,13,TRBV2,TRBJ1-2,TGTGCCAGCATGATCGAGGGAAACTATGGCTACACCTTC,CASMIEGNYGYTF